Each of the 10 T cell receptor beta chains below was sequenced from the same sample in a study of cytomegalovirus exposure and HLA in healthy donors. Amplification used 60 Vbeta primers and 13 Jbeta primers. Measured with immunoSEQ multiplex PCR; TCRdb has only the in-frame clones, and not every one. The sample yields 120,000 or so clones, 81% seen once. Source material: PBMCs. These TCRs come from a man between 18 and 29 years old in good health and CMV-seronegative.

This chain uses TRBV6-1 with TRBJ1-6; no clear D gene. V was trimmed by 6 bases and J by 7 bases, leaving 13 bases between them. CDR1 MNHNS and CDR2 SASEGT come from the germline V gene. This CDR3 is 14 amino acids long. CDR3 nucleotides: TGTGCCAGCAGCCCTAGGACGGGGAATTCACCCCTCCACTTT. The encoded protein is CASSPRTGNSPLHF.

This clone was seen only once. The chain joins TRBV7-2 to TRBJ2-7; 9 nucleotides align to TRBD2. CDR3 size: 15 residues. CDR1 is SGHTA and CDR2 is FQGNSA in the germline V gene. The V and J ends lost 5 bases and 7 bases, in that order; junction bases with no gene match: 12. In nucleotides, the CDR3 is TGTGCCAGCAGCCTTGAGGCTAGCGGGGAAAGGGAGCAGTACTTC. It is translated as CASSLEASGEREQYF.

This clone was seen a single time. The V call is TRBV19, the J call TRBJ2-1; the D gene is possibly TRBD2 (6 bases). V was shortened by 0 bases and J by 6 bases, with 9 bases between the two germline ends. Germline V lookup: CDR1 LNHDA, CDR2 SQIVND (reference sequence). The CDR3 extends over 14 amino acids. CDR3 protein: CASSIEGGSNEQFF. The CDR3 coding sequence is TGTGCCAGTAGTATAGAGGGGGGTAGCAATGAGCAGTTCTTC.

This chain uses TRBV25-1 with TRBJ1-2; no reliable D call. Trimming left V 1 base short and J 4 bases short, with 4 bases between. Germline loops: CDR1 MGHDK, CDR2 SYGVNS. The CDR3 has 12 amino acids. CDR3 nucleotides: TGTGCCAGCAGTGAATCCTCCTATGGCTACACCTTC. It translates to CASSESSYGYTF.

This chain links TRBV6-6 with TRBJ1-1; a possible D gene is TRBD1 (5 bases). Germline assignment: CDR1 MNHNY and CDR2 SVGAGI (reference sequence). The V and J ends lost 7 bases and 4 bases respectively, with 10 bases between them. This CDR3 spans 12 amino acids. CDR3 sequence reads: CASKPGGTEAFF. The CDR3 region has the DNA TGTGCCAGCAAACCCGGGGGCACTGAAGCTTTCTTT.

J is TRBJ2-7 and V is TRBV29-1; D is possibly TRBD1 (5 bases). The CDR3 has 11 residues. Germline loops: CDR1 SQVTM, CDR2 ANQGSEA. Trimming cost V 3 bases and J 4 bases, with 7 bases left between them. The CDR3 DNA reads TGCAGCGTTGACCAGGGATACGAGCAGTACTTC. This codes for CSVDQGYEQYF.

This clone has just one count. The CDR3 spells CASSQDTGQGSEQYF. The DNA for the CDR3 is TGCGCCAGCAGCCAAGACACCGGACAGGGGAGCGAGCAGTACTTC. The V call is TRBV4-1, the J call TRBJ2-5; 9 bases match TRBD1. Judging by the DNA end, TRBJ2-7 fits better; the J call may be wrong. Germline V gene data show CDR1 as MGHRA and CDR2 as YSYEKL. The CDR3 runs 15 residues.

The V and J genes are TRBV5-6 and TRBJ2-3, with unresolved D. The CDR3 covers 14 residues. Germline V gives CDR1 SGHDT, CDR2 YYEEEE. The ends were cut back, 1 base at V and 4 bases at J, with 10 bases in the middle. The CDR3 protein is CASSLRSTPDTQYF. As DNA, the CDR3 is TGTGCCAGCAGCTTGAGGAGCACCCCAGATACGCAGTATTTT.

This chain uses TRBV19 with TRBJ1-1; TRBD1 is a possible D gene (5 bases). Germline CDR1 reads LNHDA; CDR2 reads SQIVND (reference sequence). The V end was cut by 2 bases, the J end by 4 bases, with 8 bases between. This CDR3 spans 13 amino acids. CDR3 bases: TGTGCCAGTAGTATAAGGGGTTCCACTGAAGCTTTCTTT. Translation: CASSIRGSTEAFF.

The chain employs TRBV6-4 and TRBJ2-5; TRBD2 aligns across 10 bases. The CDR3 is 16 residues long. V lost 3 bases and J lost 4; bases outside the gene matches: 8. The germline V gene has CDR1 MRHNA and CDR2 SNTAGT. The CDR3 sequence: CASSEESGGARETQYF. CDR3 nucleotide sequence: TGTGCCAGCAGTGAGGAAAGCGGGGGGGCCAGAGAGACCCAGTACTTC.